A single sample gave rise to the 27 T cell receptor beta chains below, sequenced in a study of regulatory T cells in long-lasting Graves disease. TCR beta libraries were built with iRepertoire HTBI primers and Arm-PCR of CDR3 regions. TCRdb reprocessed the multiplex PCR reads with MiXCR, giving one entry per CDR3 protein. The sample lists 300,000 to 400,000 distinct CDR3 sequences, over 15% occurring once. Time point given: newly diagnosed GD, antithyroid drugs for less than 3 months. RNA extracted from PBMCs served as the sequencing template. Another study also made use of these data, one on T cells in Graves' hyperthyroidism and ophthalmopathy.

The specimen comprised peripheral blood mononuclear cells (PBMCs), sampled at new diagnosis, from a patient treated with antithyroid drugs. The receptors derive from a man in his forties with Graves disease.

Concerning this clonotype itself: Possible read error: a much larger clone is one base away. The chain carries TRBV5-1 and TRBJ2-1; 11 bases fit TRBD2. TRBJ2-5 matches the DNA end more closely, so the J call is doubtful. The CDR3 sequence is 17 residues long. CDR1 and CDR2 (germline): SGHRS, YFSETQ. The CDR3 coding sequence is TGCGCCAGCAGCTTGGCCTTAGCGGGGGGGCTTCAAGGGACCCAGTACTTC. It yields the protein CASSLALAGGLQGTQYF.

This clonotype was counted at least ten times. This chain links TRBV18 with TRBJ1-2; 7 positions agree with TRBD1. The CDR3 spans 13 residues. The V segment lost 5 bases and the J segment 7 bases; nucleotides outside the gene matches: 7. The V gene's germline CDR1 is KGHSH and CDR2 LQKENI. The CDR3 loop is CASSETTGFGYTF. The CDR3 DNA is TGTGCCAGCTCAGAAACGACAGGGTTTGGCTACACCTTC.

Only a few counts were recorded for this clonotype. The rearrangement links TRBV30 to TRBJ1-4; D uncertain. Trimming left V 3 bases short and J 6 bases short, with 11 bases between. Germline V gene lookup returns CDR1 GTSNPN and CDR2 SVGIG (reference sequence). The CDR3 runs to 13 residues. The CDR3 nucleotides are TGTGCCTGGAGCCCGTCGTTGGATGAAAAACTGTTTTTT. It specifies CAWSPSLDEKLFF. The variable domain in full, completed from reference TRBV30 and TRBJ1-4, reads SQTIHQWPATLVQPVGSPLSLECTVEGTSNPNLYWYRQAAGRGLQLLFYSVGIGQISSEVPQNLSASRPQDRQFILSSKKLLLSDSGFYLCAWSPSLDEKLFFGSGTQLSVL.

This clonotype was found many times. At one end the junction does not follow the germline gene, possibly because of a read error. DNA of the CDR3: TGTGCCAGCAGCTTGGAAAGGGAATCGGGCGATACGCAGTATTTT. Amino acid sequence: CASSLERESGDTQYF. V is TRBV5-1 and J is TRBJ2-3; D is unclear. This CDR3 is built from 15 residues. Germline V gives CDR1 SGHRS, CDR2 YFSETQ.

The sample holds many counts of this clonotype. V gene TRBV28 combines with J gene TRBJ2-4, with TRBD2 as a possible D gene (6 bases). CDR1 is MDHEN, CDR2 SYDVKM, per germline. CDR3 length: 11 amino acids. V lost 7 bases, J lost 15 bases, and 16 bases lay in between. The CDR3 sequence: CASTSPGLWYF. The CDR3 nucleotides read TGTGCCAGCACCTCCCCGGGACTTTGGTACTTC.

To note about this clonotype: This likely came from a read error, as a far larger clone is one base away. V usage is TRBV12-3 or TRBV12-4 and J usage is TRBJ2-4; D may correspond to TRBD1 or TRBD2 (5 bases each). This CDR3 spans 15 amino acids. V lost 5 bases to trimming and J lost 13 bases, with 24 bases between them. Here the CDR3 reads CASSRRDGLYNEQYF. In DNA, the CDR3 is TGTGCCAGCAGTCGACGGGACGGTCTGTACAATGAGCAGTACTTC.

This clonotype was seen repeatedly, ten times or more. This rearrangement joins TRBV12-3 or TRBV12-4 to TRBJ2-5; no clear D gene. The germline V and J ends were trimmed by 4 bases and 3 bases, with 9 bases remaining between them. The CDR3 spans 13 residues. CDR3: CASSSGREETQYF. The CDR3 nucleotides are TGTGCCAGCAGTTCTGGAAGGGAAGAGACCCAGTACTTC.

With regard to this clonotype: A much larger clone lies a single base off, so this may be a read error. V and J are TRBV29-1 and TRBJ1-5, with 8 bases that match TRBD1. Germline V lookup: CDR1 SQVTM, CDR2 ANQGSEA. The CDR3 is 13 residues long. The DNA for the CDR3 is TGCGGCGTTGGACAGGGTGGCAATCAGCCCCAGCATTTT. Protein product: CGVGQGGNQPQHF.

This clonotype was counted many times. This chain uses TRBV27 with TRBJ1-1; TRBD1 might be the D (5 bases). Germline V CDR1 and CDR2: MNHEY, SMNVEV (reference sequence). Trimming stripped 0 bases from V and 4 bases from J, with 18 bases between. The length of the CDR3 is 17 residues. CDR3 region: CASSLSWDPRYGTEAFF. The DNA of the CDR3 is TGTGCCAGCAGTTTATCGTGGGACCCCCGGTACGGCACTGAAGCTTTCTTT.

The V and J genes are TRBV5-1 and TRBJ2-2, with D perhaps assigned TRBD1 or TRBD2 (6 bases each). Trimming took off 4 bases at V and 1 base at J, with 11 bases between the two ends. Germline CDR1 is SGHRS and CDR2 is YFSETQ. The CDR3 sequence is 15 residues long. The CDR3 DNA reads as TGCGCCAGCAGCGCCGGGGGACAGAACACCGGGGAGCTGTTTTTT. This translates into CASSAGGQNTGELFF.

The V and J genes are TRBV28 and TRBJ2-3; TRBD1 aligns across 9 bases. The CDR3 has 18 amino acids. In germline, CDR1 is MDHEN, CDR2 SYDVKM. The J segment lost 2 bases and the V segment lost 7 bases, leaving 16 bases of the junction unmatched. As DNA, the CDR3 is TGTGCCAGCAAAGCGGGCCCACAGGGGGCGCGGAACACAGATACGCAGTATTTT. It yields the protein CASKAGPQGARNTDTQYF.

The sample holds many counts of this clonotype. V gene TRBV11-3 combines with J gene TRBJ2-1; 7 bases fit TRBD1. V lost 5 bases to trimming and J lost 9 bases; unmatched junction nucleotides: 4. The CDR3 extends over 12 amino acids. CDR1 is SGHNT, CDR2 YENEEA, per germline. As DNA, the CDR3 is TGTGCCAGCAGCCTTACAGGGGCTGAGCAGTTCTTC. Its translation is CASSLTGAEQFF.

The chain combines TRBV10-3 with TRBJ1-6; TRBD1 matches at 7 bases. The V gene's germline CDR1 is ENHRY and CDR2 SYGVKD. J lost 7 bases, V lost 7 bases, and 4 bases had no gene match. This CDR3 comprises 13 residues. CDR3 sequence reads: CAITPGQNSPLHF. The CDR3 nucleotides are TGTGCCATCACCCCGGGACAGAATTCACCCCTCCACTTT.

This clonotype was counted ten times or more. The chain recombines TRBV6-5 with TRBJ2-7, with a weak D call TRBD1 (5 bases). The V and J ends lost 2 bases and 2 bases respectively, with 10 bases between them. The CDR3 contains 14 residues. Germline CDR1 reads MNHEY; CDR2 reads SVGAGI. The CDR3 region is CASSYVQGTYEQYF. CDR3 in DNA: TGTGCCAGCAGTTACGTCCAGGGCACCTACGAGCAGTACTTC.

This clonotype was recorded many times. This rearrangement joins TRBV20-1 to TRBJ1-2; tentatively, D is TRBD1 (6 bases). The CDR3 consists of 12 residues. Per the germline V gene, CDR1 is DFQATT and CDR2 is SNEGSKA (reference sequence). Trimming pared 5 bases from V and 8 bases from J, leaving 15 bases between. CDR3 bases: TGCAGTGCTTTACAGGGATTTGGCGGCTACACCTTC. It is translated as CSALQGFGGYTF.

The table lists this clonotype with many counts. The chain has TRBV7-2 and TRBJ1-5, with D unresolved. This CDR3 is 16 amino acids long. Trimming pared 1 base from V and 0 bases from J, leaving 10 bases between. Germline V gene sequence: CDR1 SGHTA, CDR2 FQGNSA. The CDR3: CASSLGWMHSNQPQHF. For the CDR3, the DNA is TGTGCCAGCAGCTTAGGCTGGATGCATAGCAATCAGCCCCAGCATTTT.

The CDR3 protein is CASSPGLAGGYNEQFF. Written as DNA, the CDR3 is TGTGCCAGCAGCCCAGGACTAGCGGGGGGGTACAATGAGCAGTTCTTC. The V gene is TRBV28, the J gene TRBJ2-1; 15 nucleotides line up with TRBD2. The CDR3 is 16 amino acids. Germline V gives CDR1 MDHEN, CDR2 SYDVKM. V gave up 6 bases and J gave up 4 bases; unmatched junction bases: 4.

Regarding this clonotype: This may be a read error, as it is one base from a much larger clone. This sequence joins TRBV2 and TRBJ2-3; no firm D call. CDR3 length: 10 residues. The V and J ends lost 5 bases and 9 bases respectively, with 6 bases between them. The germline V gene has CDR1 SNHLY and CDR2 FYNNEI. CDR3 DNA: TGTGCCAGCAGTTACACCACGCAGTATTTT. Its translation is CASSYTTQYF.

Ten or more counts support this clonotype. The rearrangement joins TRBV28 to TRBJ2-1; 12 nucleotides align to TRBD2. CDR3 length: 16 residues. Germline trimming cut 7 bases from V and 2 bases from J; bases unmatched to any gene: 6. CDR1 is MDHEN, CDR2 SYDVKM, per germline. The DNA of the CDR3 is TGTGCCAGCACCCCTAGCGGGGGGGGGGCCTACAATGAGCAGTTCTTC. Protein: CASTPSGGGAYNEQFF. Combining the CDR3 with reference TRBV28 and TRBJ2-1 gives the whole variable domain DVKVTQSSRYLVKRTGEKVFLECVQDMDHENMFWYRQDPGLGLRLIYFSYDVKMKEKGDIPEGYSVSREKKERFSLILESASTNQTSMYLCASTPSGGGAYNEQFFGPGTRLTVL.

In this sample, this clonotype turned up many times. The chain combines TRBV6-1 with TRBJ1-5; D unclear. Germline V gene lookup returns CDR1 MNHNS and CDR2 SASEGT. The V gene lost 7 bases and the J gene lost 5 bases, with 12 bases spanning the gap. CDR3 size: 13 residues. The CDR3: CASTYGLYQPQHF. DNA for the CDR3: TGTGCCAGCACCTACGGGCTTTATCAGCCCCAGCATTTT.

This clonotype was found a few times. This could be a read error, since a much larger clone is one nucleotide away. The chain combines TRBV2 with TRBJ1-1; 7 bases align to TRBD1. This CDR3 spans 14 amino acids. Germline assignment: CDR1 SNHLY and CDR2 FYNNEI. V dropped 3 bases and J dropped 3; count of bases not matched to a gene: 4. CDR3 residues: CASSDGRGYTEAFF. The CDR3 region has the DNA TGTGCCAGCAGTGATGGCAGGGGGTACACTGAAGCTTTCTTT.

The chain links TRBV15 to TRBJ1-2; D is unresolved. The V gene lost 2 bases and the J gene lost 0 bases, with 13 bases spanning the gap. The CDR3 has 16 residues. Germline V gene sequence: CDR1 LNHNV, CDR2 YYDKDF (reference sequence). The CDR3 loop is CATSRNSEYTNYGYTF. The CDR3 region has the DNA TGTGCCACCAGCAGAAACTCGGAATACACTAACTATGGCTACACCTTC.

This clonotype appeared many times. The chain combines TRBV2 with TRBJ1-4; unclear D gene. This CDR3 has 12 amino acids. Per germline, CDR1 SNHLY and CDR2 FYNNEI. Trimming removed 8 bases from V and 10 bases from J, with 14 bases in between. Written as DNA, the CDR3 is TGTGCCAGCCAAGAGTGGCGGGGAAAACTGTTTTTT. The encoded protein is CASQEWRGKLFF. The whole variable domain, filled in from reference TRBV2 and TRBJ1-4, reads EPEVTQTPSHQVTQMGQEVILRCVPISNHLYFYWYRQILGQKVEFLVSFYNNEISEKSEIFDDQFSVERPDGSNFTLKIRSTKLEDSAMYFCASQEWRGKLFFGSGTQLSVL.

This clonotype came up many times. This chain links TRBV28 with TRBJ1-1; D might be TRBD1 (6 bases). The CDR3 is made up of 17 amino acids. CDR1 MDHEN and CDR2 SYDVKM come from the germline V gene. V was pared by 6 bases and J by 1 base, with 21 bases between. Here the CDR3 reads CASSLPGEIYTNTEAFF. Here the CDR3 DNA reads TGTGCCAGCAGCCTCCCAGGGGAGATATACACGAACACTGAAGCTTTCTTT. Complete variable domain (other parts from reference TRBV28 and TRBJ1-1): DVKVTQSSRYLVKRTGEKVFLECVQDMDHENMFWYRQDPGLGLRLIYFSYDVKMKEKGDIPEGYSVSREKKERFSLILESASTNQTSMYLCASSLPGEIYTNTEAFFGQGTRLTVV.

This clonotype was counted ten times or more. A junction end diverges from the germline sequence, so it may reflect a read error. The chain recombines TRBV28 with TRBJ1-5; D is uncertain. The CDR3 is 17 residues long. Germline CDR1 is MDHEN and CDR2 is SYDVKM. CDR3 protein: CASSFLGGRVSDQPQHF. The CDR3 DNA is TGTGCCAGCAGTTTTTTGGGTGGTAGGGTTAGCGATCAGCCCCAGCATTTT.

This clonotype showed up many times. One end of the junction varies from germline; a read error may be responsible. J is TRBJ2-3 and V is TRBV6-5; D may be TRBD2 (7 bases). Germline-derived CDR1 and CDR2 are MNHEY and SVGAGI. This CDR3 is built from 15 residues. CDR3: CASRYWGGNTDTQYF. The DNA for the CDR3 is TGTGCCAGCAGGTACTGGGGGGGCAATACAGATACGCAGTATTTT.

This clonotype has ten or more counts. The V gene is TRBV12-3 or TRBV12-4, the J gene TRBJ2-3; D is perhaps TRBD2 (6 bases). The germline V and J ends were trimmed by 2 bases and 0 bases, with 6 bases remaining between them. This CDR3 is 14 amino acids long. The CDR3 region has the DNA TGTGCCAGCAGTTTACGGGAGAGCACAGATACGCAGTATTTT. This sequence encodes CASSLRESTDTQYF.